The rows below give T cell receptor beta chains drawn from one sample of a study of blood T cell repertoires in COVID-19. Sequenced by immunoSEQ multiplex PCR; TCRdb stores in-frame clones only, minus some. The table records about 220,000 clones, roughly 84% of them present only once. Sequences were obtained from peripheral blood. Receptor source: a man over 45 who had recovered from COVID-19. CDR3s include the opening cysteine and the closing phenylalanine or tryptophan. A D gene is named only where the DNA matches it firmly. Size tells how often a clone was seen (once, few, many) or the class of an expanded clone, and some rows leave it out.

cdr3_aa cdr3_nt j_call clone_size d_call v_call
CSVRQGTAQETQYF TGCAGCGTCAGACAGGGGACAGCCCAAGAGACCCAGTACTTC TRBJ2-5 - TRBD1 TRBV29-1
CASSSTDRGGNQPQHF TGTGCCAGCAGTTCCACAGACAGGGGAGGCAATCAGCCCCAGCATTTT TRBJ1-5 - TRBD1 TRBV6-6
CASSVEAGGRVNEQFF TGTGCCAGCAGCGTTGAAGCGGGAGGGAGGGTGAATGAGCAGTTCTTC TRBJ2-1 once TRBD2 TRBV5-4
CASRRQELINEQFF TGTGCCAGCCGTCGACAGGAACTAATTAATGAGCAGTTCTTC TRBJ2-1 - - TRBV18
CASSQGANYGYTF TGTGCCAGCAGCCAAGGGGCCAACTATGGCTACACCTTC TRBJ1-2 - - TRBV27
CSASDREGLAGYTF TGCAGTGCTAGTGACAGGGAAGGTTTAGCAGGCTACACCTTC TRBJ1-2 - TRBD1 TRBV20-1
CASGAAGANTGELFF TGTGCCAGCGGAGCAGCGGGCGCGAACACCGGGGAGCTGTTTTTT TRBJ2-2 - - TRBV6-4
CASRRDRLEQFF TGTGCCAGCAGACGAGACAGGTTAGAGCAGTTCTTC TRBJ2-1 - - TRBV28
CASSFQTSGSDEQFF TGTGCCAGCAGTTTCCAGACTAGCGGGAGTGATGAGCAGTTCTTC TRBJ2-1 - TRBD2 TRBV2
CASLASGRAVNEQFF TGTGCCAGCTTGGCTAGCGGGAGGGCCGTCAATGAGCAGTTCTTC TRBJ2-1 - TRBD2 TRBV2
CASRGAMNTEAFF TGTGCCAGTCGGGGGGCGATGAACACTGAAGCTTTCTTT TRBJ1-1 - - TRBV19
CASSLRQLARTDTQYF TGTGCCAGCAGCCTCCGGCAACTAGCTAGGACAGATACGCAGTATTTT TRBJ2-3 - - TRBV3-1/TRBV3-2
CASSYLGAWADTQYF TGTGCCAGCAGTTACTTGGGGGCGTGGGCAGATACGCAGTATTTT TRBJ2-3 - - TRBV6-5
CASSLDQRLAGVHYNEQFF TGTGCCAGCAGCTTAGATCAACGACTAGCGGGAGTTCACTACAATGAGCAGTTCTTC TRBJ2-1 - TRBD2 TRBV11-2
CASRRSGTSSYEQYF TGTGCCAGCAGAAGGAGCGGGACGAGCTCCTACGAGCAGTACTTC TRBJ2-7 - TRBD2 TRBV14
CASSVGLAGRDTQYF TGCGCCAGCAGCGTGGGACTAGCGGGGCGAGATACGCAGTATTTT TRBJ2-3 - TRBD2 TRBV5-1